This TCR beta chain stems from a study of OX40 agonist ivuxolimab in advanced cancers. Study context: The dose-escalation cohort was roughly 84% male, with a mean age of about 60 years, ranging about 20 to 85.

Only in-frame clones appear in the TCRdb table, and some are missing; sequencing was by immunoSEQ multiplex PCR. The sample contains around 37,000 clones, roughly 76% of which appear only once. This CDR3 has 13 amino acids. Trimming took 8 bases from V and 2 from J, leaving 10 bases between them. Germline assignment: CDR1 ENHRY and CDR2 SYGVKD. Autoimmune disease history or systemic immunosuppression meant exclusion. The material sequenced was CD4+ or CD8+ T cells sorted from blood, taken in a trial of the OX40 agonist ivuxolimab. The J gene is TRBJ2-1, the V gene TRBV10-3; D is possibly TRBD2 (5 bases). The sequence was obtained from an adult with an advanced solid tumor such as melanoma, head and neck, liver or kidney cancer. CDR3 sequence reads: CAIGSSPYNEQFF. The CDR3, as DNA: TGTGCCATCGGGTCTAGCCCCTACAATGAGCAGTTCTTC.